This entry lists 31 T cell receptor beta chains sequenced from one sample in a study of tumor-infiltrating lymphocytes in primary liver carcinoma. The researchers obtained blood RNA from unsorted whole blood and also extracted germline DNA. Starting from approximately 0.45 ug of total RNA, TCR beta cDNA was produced with a primer in the constant region. Libraries for TCR beta were built through three nested multiplex PCR rounds, which together made up a slightly modified ARM-PCR procedure. TRBV1-TRBV30 forward primers paired with a C-beta reverse primer were used in the first two PCR rounds, which ran approximately 11 cycles each. MiXCR was run by TCRdb on the multiplex PCR reads, yielding one entry per CDR3 protein. Of fewer than 350,000 distinct CDR3 sequences in the sample, 65% were seen once. Sequencing was performed on peripheral blood. These receptors originate from a man aged 40-50 years with primary liver carcinoma and hepatitis B virus infection.

In regard to this clonotype: Just one base apart from a much larger clone, this may be a read error. This chain links TRBV10-3 with TRBJ2-3, with D unresolved. V was trimmed by 7 bases and J by 3 bases, leaving 17 bases between them. The CDR3 sequence is 15 residues long. Germline CDR1 and CDR2: ENHRY and SYGVKD. CDR3 residues: CAITPTLSETDTQYF. The CDR3 DNA sequence: TGTGCCATCACCCCGACCCTGAGCGAAACAGATACGCAGTATTTT.

In regard to this clonotype: A much larger clone lies a single base off, so this may be a read error. V usage is TRBV29-1 and J usage is TRBJ1-1, with D uncertain. The germline CDR1 and CDR2 sequences are SQVTM and ANQGSEA. The CDR3 extends over 15 amino acids. CDR3 coding DNA: TGCTGCGTTGAAGACACGTATCCGAGGGACACTGAAGCTTTCTTT. As protein: CCVEDTYPRDTEAFF.

This clonotype has ten or more counts. J is TRBJ1-4 and V is TRBV4-1; no firm D call. The length of the CDR3 is 15 residues. Germline CDR1 reads MGHRA; CDR2 reads YSYEKL. Trimming removed 2 bases at V and 4 bases at J, with 11 bases between. CDR3 bases: TGCGCCAGCAGCCAAATGGGTACGAGTAATGAAAAACTGTTTTTT. Residues: CASSQMGTSNEKLFF.

This clonotype was seen once. One base away lies a much larger clone, so this may be a sequencing read error. The chain links TRBV6-6 to TRBJ1-2; D unclear. Trimming pared 8 bases from V and 8 bases from J, leaving 9 bases between. Germline V gene data show CDR1 as MNHNY and CDR2 as SVGAGI (reference sequence). The CDR3 has 10 amino acids. CDR3 in DNA: TGTGCCAGCCGGGTGGAAGGCTACACCTTC. Translation: CASRVEGYTF.

This clonotype was observed at least ten times. The chain recombines TRBV4-3 with TRBJ2-1; unclear D gene. Trimming removed 1 base from V and 4 bases from J, with 5 bases in between. Germline CDR1 and CDR2: LGHNA and YSLEER. The CDR3 is 13 amino acids. The CDR3 DNA reads as TGCGCCAGCAGCCAAGGATCATACAATGAGCAGTTCTTC. Protein product: CASSQGSYNEQFF.

The V and J genes are TRBV24-1 and TRBJ1-1; maybe TRBD1 (6 bases). The germline V and J ends were trimmed by 0 bases and 13 bases, with 11 bases remaining between them. The length of the CDR3 is 12 residues. From germline, CDR1 is KGHDR and CDR2 SFDVKD. As DNA, the CDR3 is TGTGCCACCAGTGATTTGGGGGGGCAAGTTTTCTTT. It translates to CATSDLGGQVFF.

The chain links TRBV9 to TRBJ1-2, with D perhaps TRBD1 (6 bases). V gave up 4 bases and J gave up 0 bases, with 16 bases separating them. This CDR3 spans 16 amino acids. In germline, CDR1 is SGDLS, CDR2 YYNGEE. CDR3 sequence reads: CASSSDRDNTNYGYTF. Written as DNA, the CDR3 is TGTGCCAGCAGCTCGGACAGAGACAATACTAACTATGGCTACACCTTC.

Comments on this clonotype: A much larger clone is a single base away; this may be a read error. V usage is TRBV29-1 and J usage is TRBJ2-3; TRBD2 matches at 7 bases. The CDR3 runs to 14 residues. CDR1 SQVTM and CDR2 ANQGSEA come from the germline V gene. Here the CDR3 DNA reads TGCAGCGCCCGTCCCGGCGGGAGCACAGATATGCAGTATTTT. Protein product: CSARPGGSTDMQYF.

This clonotype was seen once. The chain uses TRBV2 and TRBJ2-7; no clear D. V lost 2 bases and J lost 3, with 5 bases in between. There are 12 residues in the CDR3. Germline V lookup: CDR1 SNHLY, CDR2 FYNNEI. In DNA, the CDR3 is TGTGCCAGCAGTGAAACTATCTACGAGCAGTACTTC. It codes for CASSETIYEQYF.

This clonotype was seen only a few times. An end of the junction differs from the germline gene, which may be a read error. This rearrangement joins TRBV5-4 to TRBJ2-1; 9 bases agree with TRBD2. Germline CDR1 SGHNT, CDR2 YYREEE (reference sequence). This CDR3 region has 16 residues. The CDR3 DNA sequence: TGTACCAGCAGCTTCCCCCTAGCGGGGACCTACAATGAGCAGCTCTTC. It yields the protein CTSSFPLAGTYNEQLF. Filled out from reference TRBV5-4 and TRBJ2-1, the complete variable domain reads ETGVTQSPTHLIKTRGQQVTLRCSSQSGHNTVSWYQQALGQGPQFIFQYYREEENGRGNFPPRFSGLQFPNYSSELNVNALELDDSALYLCTSSFPLAGTYNEQLFGPGTRLTVL.

About this clonotype: At one end, the junction sequence differs from germline, possibly due to a read error. This chain connects TRBV4-1 to TRBJ2-5; D gene uncertain. The CDR3 consists of 15 residues. Germline CDR1 MGHRA, CDR2 YSYEKL. CDR3 nucleotide sequence: TGCGCCAGCAGCCAAGATCAGAAAACCCAAGAGACTCAGGACTTC. Amino acids: CASSQDQKTQETQDF.

Details on this clonotype: A read error may account for a junction end that differs from germline. The chain is built from TRBV6-5 and TRBJ2-1; D gene ambiguous. The germline gives CDR1 MNHEY, CDR2 SVGAGI. The CDR3 consists of 14 residues. CDR3 sequence (DNA): TGTGCCAGCGACCTGGGAAGCTCCTACAATGAGCAGTCCTTC. Translated, it gives CASDLGSSYNEQSF.

Concerning this clonotype itself: Because it lacks the conserved phenylalanine or tryptophan at the end, this CDR3 is likely a read error. V is TRBV11-2 and J is TRBJ2-7; unclear D gene. Germline CDR1 reads SGHAT; CDR2 reads FQNNGV. The CDR3 totals 14 residues. The CDR3 loop reads CTSSLVVGSYEQYL. Written as DNA, the CDR3 is TGTACCAGCAGCTTAGTAGTGGGCTCCTACGAGCAGTACTTA.

This clonotype was seen at least ten times. The chain couples TRBV6-1 to TRBJ1-3, with no clear D. The germline V and J ends were trimmed by 10 bases and 0 bases, with 10 bases remaining between them. From germline, CDR1 is MNHNS and CDR2 SASEGT. This CDR3 is built from 13 residues. DNA of the CDR3: TGTGCCATCATGACCAGCTCTGGAAACACCATATATTTT. Residues: CAIMTSSGNTIYF.

A single count supports this clonotype. This likely comes from a read error, as the CDR3 has no conserved phenylalanine or tryptophan at its end. V is TRBV6-1 and J is TRBJ2-7; 10 nucleotides align to TRBD2. CDR3 length: 15 amino acids. Germline V lookup: CDR1 MNHNS, CDR2 SASEGT. Trimming at V came to 3 bases and at J to 2 bases, leaving 4 bases not matched to a gene. CDR3 DNA sequence: TGTGCCAGCAGTGAGATAGGACTAGCGGCCTACGAGCAGTACCTC. As protein: CASSEIGLAAYEQYL.

To note about this clonotype: Germline is not matched at one junction end, which may reflect a read error. The chain carries TRBV5-4 and TRBJ1-1; D gene unclear. CDR1 and CDR2 from the germline V gene are SGHNT and YYREEE (reference sequence). This CDR3 comprises 13 residues. DNA of the CDR3: TGTGCCATCAGCGTGGCGGAGAACACTGAAGCTTTCTTT. This encodes CAISVAENTEAFF.

Remarks on this clonotype: A much more abundant neighbour one base away suggests this may be a read error. This chain joins TRBV11-2 and TRBJ2-5; D possibly corresponds to TRBD1 (6 bases). The CDR3 runs to 14 residues. From germline, CDR1 is SGHAT and CDR2 FQNNGV. The CDR3 loop reads CDSSYWTVQETQYF. CDR3 nucleotides: TGTGACAGCAGCTATTGGACAGTTCAAGAGACCCAGTACTTC.

For this clonotype: Being one base from a much bigger clone, this may be a read error. Here the CDR3 omits its conserved ending phenylalanine or tryptophan, so a read error is the likely source. J is TRBJ1-5 and V is TRBV6-1, with 8 bases lining up with TRBD1. The CDR3 is made up of 15 amino acids. V shed 7 bases and J 7 bases; nucleotides not matched to a gene: 12. Germline values: CDR1 MNHNS, CDR2 SASEGT. As DNA, the CDR3 is TGTGCCAGCACCCAGGGGGCCGGGTGGGGACAGCCCCAGCATTCT. It translates to CASTQGAGWGQPQHS.

As regards this clonotype: The conserved closing phenylalanine or tryptophan is absent in this CDR3, likely reflecting a read error. The DNA is left out, because the CDR3 cannot be placed on it with certainty; the CDR3 is given as TCRdb lists it. The rearrangement joins TRBV12-3 or TRBV12-4 to TRBJ2-2; the table's D call TRBD1 went unverified against the DNA. The CDR3 totals 14 residues, both ends included. CDR3 in amino acids: CASTSMRGTGEQFI.

This clonotype appeared many times. The rearrangement uses TRBV6-2 or TRBV6-3 and TRBJ1-1; the match to TRBD1 covers 10 bases. Germline assignment: CDR1 MNHEY and CDR2 SVGEGT. There are 16 residues in the CDR3. After removal of 0 bases from V and 5 bases from J, the junction contained 6 bases not matched to a gene. Here the CDR3 reads CASSYSIGTGATEAFF. The CDR3 coding sequence is TGTGCCAGCAGTTACTCGATCGGGACAGGGGCGACTGAAGCTTTCTTT.

In regard to this clonotype: Sequence at one end of the junction differs from germline and may be a read error. The genes are TRBV11-3 and TRBJ2-3, with D hard to call. CDR1 is SGHNT, CDR2 YENEEA, per germline. The CDR3 consists of 14 residues. CDR3 sequence reads: CACSFGQLGNTQYF. The CDR3 DNA follows: TGTGCCTGCAGCTTTGGGCAGTTAGGCAATACGCAGTATTTT.

A note on this clonotype: No conserved phenylalanine or tryptophan ends this CDR3, so it is likely a read error. The rearrangement uses TRBV29-1 and TRBJ2-7, with D possibly being TRBD1 (6 bases). Germline V gene data show CDR1 as SQVTM and CDR2 as ANQGSEA. This CDR3 is 13 amino acids long. The CDR3 region is CSHPHRETYEQYL. The CDR3 DNA sequence: TGCAGTCATCCCCACAGGGAGACCTACGAGCAGTACCTC.

The chain is built from TRBV30 and TRBJ2-1, with a tentative D call TRBD2 (6 bases). The germline V gene encodes CDR1 GTSNPN and CDR2 SVGIG (reference sequence). CDR3 size: 15 residues. V lost 5 bases to trimming and J lost 3 bases, with 17 bases between them. The CDR3 nucleotides read TGTGCCTGGGACGGAGGGATCCCTCACTACAATGAGCAGTTCTTC. Its protein product is CAWDGGIPHYNEQFF.

In its sample, this clonotype was seen a few times. The chain employs TRBV14 and TRBJ2-1; D perhaps matches TRBD2 (5 bases). Per the germline V gene, CDR1 is SGHDN and CDR2 is FVKESK. The V end was cut by 2 bases, the J end by 10 bases, with 12 bases between. CDR3 length: 13 amino acids. The CDR3 DNA reads TGTGCCAGCAGCCAACCGCTGGGCGGGGAGCAGTTCTTC. This gives the protein CASSQPLGGEQFF.

The sample holds one count of this clonotype. A read error is possible here, since a much larger clone lies one base away. Since the CDR3 does not end with the conserved phenylalanine or tryptophan, this likely comes from a read error. This chain joins TRBV28 and TRBJ2-7; unclear D gene. In germline, CDR1 is MDHEN, CDR2 SYDVKM. The CDR3 extends over 12 amino acids. Trimming shortened V by 5 bases and J by 2 bases, and 7 bases separated the two germline ends. CDR3 DNA sequence: TGTGCCAGCAGTATTGGAGCCTACGAGCAGTACTTA. This codes for CASSIGAYEQYL.

As concerns this clonotype: One end of the junction is discordant with germline, which a read error may explain. This sequence joins TRBV29-1 and TRBJ2-7; 10 bases are shared with TRBD1. The CDR3 extends over 13 amino acids. Per the germline V gene, CDR1 is SQVTM and CDR2 is ANQGSEA. The CDR3 reads CGVTWDRGYEQYF. The CDR3, as DNA: TGCGGCGTAACCTGGGACAGGGGTTACGAGCAGTACTTC.

On this clonotype: A much larger clone is a single base away; this may be a read error. The chain has TRBV10-3 and TRBJ2-7; possibly TRBD1 for D (6 bases). CDR1 is ENHRY and CDR2 is SYGVKD in the germline V gene. The CDR3 is 12 residues long. CDR3 DNA: TGTACCATCAGTGAGGGGGTCTACGAGCAGTACTTC. This encodes CTISEGVYEQYF.

Concerning this clonotype: This may be a read error: a much more frequent sequence differs by one nucleotide. The chain combines TRBV29-1 with TRBJ1-1; TRBD1 is a possible D gene (5 bases). Per germline, CDR1 SQVTM and CDR2 ANQGSEA. This CDR3 spans 13 amino acids. V lost 6 bases and J lost 0, with 11 bases in between. DNA of the CDR3: TGCAGCGTGGCGGGACCGATGAACACTGAAGCTTTCTTT. Encoded protein: CSVAGPMNTEAFF.

Turning to this clonotype: This may be a read error: a much more frequent sequence differs by one nucleotide. The chain combines TRBV5-4 with TRBJ2-1, with D perhaps being TRBD1 or TRBD2 (5 bases each). Germline V gene lookup returns CDR1 SGHNT and CDR2 YYREEE (reference sequence). CDR3 length: 16 amino acids. The CDR3 reads CASSLEGSSSYNEQIF. The CDR3 DNA reads as TGTGCCAGCAGCTTGGAGGGGAGTAGCTCCTACAATGAGCAGATCTTC. Full variable domain (rest looked up from reference TRBV5-4 and TRBJ2-1): ETGVTQSPTHLIKTRGQQVTLRCSSQSGHNTVSWYQQALGQGPQFIFQYYREEENGRGNFPPRFSGLQFPNYSSELNVNALELDDSALYLCASSLEGSSSYNEQIFGPGTRLTVL.

The V gene is TRBV29-1, the J gene TRBJ1-2; tentatively, D is TRBD1 (6 bases). Germline loops: CDR1 SQVTM, CDR2 ANQGSEA. This CDR3 spans 13 amino acids. The CDR3 sequence: CGVEGGTIYGYTF. As DNA, the CDR3 is TGCGGTGTTGAAGGTGGGACAATCTATGGCTACACCTTC.

The chain recombines TRBV28 with TRBJ2-1; TRBD2 agrees at 9 bases. The germline gives CDR1 MDHEN, CDR2 SYDVKM. The CDR3 is made up of 13 amino acids. V shed 11 bases and J 7 bases; nucleotides not matched to a gene: 9. The CDR3 DNA follows: TGTGCCGGGTCTAGCGGGGTTGGTAATGAGCAGTTCTTC. It specifies CAGSSGVGNEQFF.